Listed here are 4 T cell receptor beta chains from one sample, sequenced in a study of blood T cell repertoires in COVID-19. Profiled with immunoSEQ multiplex PCR; TCRdb holds only in-frame clones, not every one. Here the sample spans hundreds of thousands of clones, approximately 86% being singletons. Input material: peripheral blood. These receptors came from a woman in her 30s who had recovered from COVID-19.

The rearrangement links TRBV6-5 to TRBJ1-6; 7 positions match TRBD1. This CDR3 is built from 13 residues. Per the germline V gene, CDR1 is MNHEY and CDR2 is SVGAGI. With V trimmed by 8 bases and J by 8 bases, 6 bases remained unmatched. The DNA of the CDR3 is TGTGCCAGCGCCAGGGGGAAGGATTCACCCCTCCACTTT. Translating gives CASARGKDSPLHF.

The DNA for the CDR3 is TGTGCCAGCAGCTTACGGCCTAGCGGCGTTGATACGCAGTATTTT. It codes for CASSLRPSGVDTQYF. This chain links TRBV7-8 with TRBJ2-3, with 7 nucleotides matching TRBD2. The trim removed 2 bases at V and 6 bases at J, leaving 8 bases unmatched. Germline loops: CDR1 SGHVS, CDR2 FQNEAQ. The CDR3 extends over 15 amino acids.

This chain joins TRBV27 and TRBJ2-1, with 13 bases matching TRBD2. The V gene end was trimmed by 2 bases and the J gene end by 0 bases; junction bases not matched to a gene: 7. Germline V gene sequence: CDR1 MNHEY, CDR2 SMNVEV (reference sequence). The CDR3 consists of 19 residues. In nucleotides, the CDR3 is TGTGCCAGCAGTTTACGTGGACTAGCGGGAGTGGGCTCCTACAATGAGCAGTTCTTC. Its protein is CASSLRGLAGVGSYNEQFF.

The chain uses TRBV6-7 and TRBJ2-7; 9 positions match TRBD1. TRBV6-7 is classed as an ORF, of uncertain function. This CDR3 has 15 residues. The trim removed 0 bases at V and 4 bases at J, leaving 4 bases unmatched. CDR3 nucleotides: TGTGCCAGCAGTTACTCACAGGGGGCGTGGTACGAGCAGTACTTC. It yields the protein CASSYSQGAWYEQYF.